This TCR beta chain was recorded in a study of blood T cell repertoires in COVID-19. Per germline, CDR1 SGHVS and CDR2 FQNEAQ. The CDR3 consists of 18 residues. The J segment lost 5 bases and the V segment lost 5 bases, leaving 19 bases of the junction unmatched. Sequencing used immunoSEQ multiplex PCR; TCRdb keeps in-frame clones, though not all of them. The sample has roughly 80,000 clones; roughly 88% are singletons. The material sequenced was peripheral blood. The V call is TRBV7-8, the J call TRBJ2-5, with 8 bases that match TRBD2. This clonotype originated in a middle-aged man with active COVID-19. The CDR3 protein is CASSPLVISGGPSETQYF. DNA of the CDR3: TGTGCCAGCAGCCCACTAGTTATTTCGGGAGGGCCGTCGGAGACCCAGTACTTC. The full variable domain, with the rest looked up from reference TRBV7-8 and TRBJ2-5, is GAGVSQSPRYKVAKRGQDVALRCDPISGHVSLFWYQQALGQGPEFLTYFQNEAQLDKSGLPSDRFFAERPEGSVSTLKIQRTQQEDSAVYLCASSPLVISGGPSETQYFGPGTRLLVL.